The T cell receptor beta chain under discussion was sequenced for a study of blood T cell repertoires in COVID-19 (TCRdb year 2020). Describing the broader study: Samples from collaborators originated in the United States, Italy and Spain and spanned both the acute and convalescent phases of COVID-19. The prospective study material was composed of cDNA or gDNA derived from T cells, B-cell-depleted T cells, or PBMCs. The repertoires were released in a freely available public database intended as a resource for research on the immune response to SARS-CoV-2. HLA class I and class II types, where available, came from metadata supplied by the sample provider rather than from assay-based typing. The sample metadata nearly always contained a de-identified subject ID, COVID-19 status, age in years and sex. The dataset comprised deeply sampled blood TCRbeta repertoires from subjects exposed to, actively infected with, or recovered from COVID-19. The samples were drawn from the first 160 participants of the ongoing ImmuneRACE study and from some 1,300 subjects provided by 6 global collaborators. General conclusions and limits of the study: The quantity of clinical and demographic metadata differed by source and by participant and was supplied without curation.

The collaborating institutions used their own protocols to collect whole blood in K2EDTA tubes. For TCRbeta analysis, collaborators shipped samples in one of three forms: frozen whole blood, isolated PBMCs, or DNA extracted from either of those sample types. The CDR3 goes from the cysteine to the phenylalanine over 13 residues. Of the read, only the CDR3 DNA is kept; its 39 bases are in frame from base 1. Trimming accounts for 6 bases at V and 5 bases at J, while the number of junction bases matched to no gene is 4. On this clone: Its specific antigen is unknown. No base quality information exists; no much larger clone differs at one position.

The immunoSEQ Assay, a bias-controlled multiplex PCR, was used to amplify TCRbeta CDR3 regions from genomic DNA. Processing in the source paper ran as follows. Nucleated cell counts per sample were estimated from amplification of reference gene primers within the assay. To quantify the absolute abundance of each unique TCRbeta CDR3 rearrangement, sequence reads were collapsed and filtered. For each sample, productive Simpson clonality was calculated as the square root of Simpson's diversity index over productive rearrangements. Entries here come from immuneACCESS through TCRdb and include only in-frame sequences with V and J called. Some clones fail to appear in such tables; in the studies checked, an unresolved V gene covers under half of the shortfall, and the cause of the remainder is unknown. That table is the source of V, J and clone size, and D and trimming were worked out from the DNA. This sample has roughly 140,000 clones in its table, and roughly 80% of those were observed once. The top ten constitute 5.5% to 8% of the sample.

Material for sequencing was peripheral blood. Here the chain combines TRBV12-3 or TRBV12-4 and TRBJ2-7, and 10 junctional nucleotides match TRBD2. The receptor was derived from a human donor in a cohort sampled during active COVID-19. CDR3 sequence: CASRPSGSDEQYF. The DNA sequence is TGTGCCAGCAGACCTAGCGGGAGTGACGAGCAGTACTTC.